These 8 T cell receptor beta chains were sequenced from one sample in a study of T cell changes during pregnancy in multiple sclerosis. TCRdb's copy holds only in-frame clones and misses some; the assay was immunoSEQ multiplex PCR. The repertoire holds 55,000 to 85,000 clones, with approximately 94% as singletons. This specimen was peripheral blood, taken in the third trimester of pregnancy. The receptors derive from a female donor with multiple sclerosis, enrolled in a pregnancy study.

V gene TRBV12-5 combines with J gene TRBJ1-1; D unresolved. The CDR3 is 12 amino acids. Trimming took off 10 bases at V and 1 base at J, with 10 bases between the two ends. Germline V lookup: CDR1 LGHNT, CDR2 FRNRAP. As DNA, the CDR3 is TGTGCTACTCGTCTAGCGAACACTGAAGCTTTCTTT. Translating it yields CATRLANTEAFF.

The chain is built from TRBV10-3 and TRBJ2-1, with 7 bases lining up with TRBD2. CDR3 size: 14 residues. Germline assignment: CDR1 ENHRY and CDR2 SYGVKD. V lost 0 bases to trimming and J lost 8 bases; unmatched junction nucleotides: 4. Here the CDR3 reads CAISESPGRDEQFF. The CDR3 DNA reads TGTGCCATCAGTGAGTCGCCAGGGAGGGATGAGCAGTTCTTC.

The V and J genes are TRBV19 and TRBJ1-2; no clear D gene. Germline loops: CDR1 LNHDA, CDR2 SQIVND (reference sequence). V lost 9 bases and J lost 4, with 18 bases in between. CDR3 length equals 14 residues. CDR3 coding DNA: TGTGCCAGCCAAACCCCCCGGGTACCCTATGGCTACACCTTC. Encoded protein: CASQTPRVPYGYTF.

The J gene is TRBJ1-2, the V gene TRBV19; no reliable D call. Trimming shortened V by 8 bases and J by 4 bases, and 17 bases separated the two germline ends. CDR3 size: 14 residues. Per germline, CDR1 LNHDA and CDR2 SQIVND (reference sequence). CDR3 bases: TGTGCCAGTGCACAGTCATTCGGGATCTATGGCTACACCTTC. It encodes CASAQSFGIYGYTF.

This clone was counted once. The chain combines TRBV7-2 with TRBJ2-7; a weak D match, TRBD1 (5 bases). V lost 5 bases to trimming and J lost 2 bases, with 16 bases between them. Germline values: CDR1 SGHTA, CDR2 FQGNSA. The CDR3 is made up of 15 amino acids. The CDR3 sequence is CASSPRQGLTYEQYF. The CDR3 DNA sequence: TGTGCCAGCAGCCCGCGGCAGGGCCTGACCTACGAGCAGTACTTC.

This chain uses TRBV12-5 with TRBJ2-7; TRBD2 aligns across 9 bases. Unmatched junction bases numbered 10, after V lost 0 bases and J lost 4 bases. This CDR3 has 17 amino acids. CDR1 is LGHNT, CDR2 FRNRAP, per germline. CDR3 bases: TGTGCTAGTGGTTTGGTACTTGGGCTAGCGGGGACTTACGAGCAGTACTTC. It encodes CASGLVLGLAGTYEQYF.

DNA of the CDR3: TGTGCCAGCAGTTTCCCGGAGTCGGGGGGGAGCTACAATGAGCAGTTCTTC. Encoded protein: CASSFPESGGSYNEQFF. This chain uses TRBV7-2 with TRBJ2-1; 8 bases fit TRBD2. Per germline, CDR1 SGHTA and CDR2 FQGNSA. After removal of 6 bases from V and 3 bases from J, the junction contained 13 bases not matched to a gene. This CDR3 comprises 17 residues.

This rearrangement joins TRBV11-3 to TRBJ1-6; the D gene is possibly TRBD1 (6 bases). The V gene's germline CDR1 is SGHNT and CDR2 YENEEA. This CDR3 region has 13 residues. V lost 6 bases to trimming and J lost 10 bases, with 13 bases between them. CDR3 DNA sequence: TGTGCCAGCAGTTCGGCAGGGGACTCACCCCTCCACTTT. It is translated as CASSSAGDSPLHF.